The T cell receptor (beta chain) described here comes from a study of vaccination effects on CD4 cells after COVID-19. Study as a whole: Researchers obtained post-vaccine samples at a median of 72 days past the second dose. Overall study results and limits: From healthy vaccinees, only 1 of 255 vaccine-induced clones also reacted to common cold coronaviruses. Whether induced by infection or by vaccine, clones showed marked clonal contraction late after vaccination.

Viral peptide pool expansion of antigen-specific CD4+ T cells preceded sequencing in the ViraFEST assay. Culturing for around ten days preceded CD4+ T cell isolation. Either the mRNA-1273 or the BNT162b2 vaccine was given to participants as two doses. Supplemented with about 9.9 IU/ml IL-2 and about 10 ug/ml peptides, two million PBMC per well were kept in culture. Clones were read by immunoSEQ multiplex PCR, and TCRdb kept only the in-frame ones, dropping some. The top ten clones hold approximately 12% of a sample with 30,000 to 40,000 clones, around 70% of them seen once. In regard to this clone: Its cognate antigen is unknown.

Trimming cost V 6 bases and J 3 bases; bases outside gene matches: 6. Germline CDR1 MRHNA, CDR2 SNTAGT. The CDR3 is 14 amino acids. The chain joins TRBV6-4 to TRBJ2-3; 7 bases fit TRBD1. The material was CD4+ T cells from PBMCs cultured with HCoV-229E spike peptides, obtained after COVID-19 vaccination. This TCR derives from a human donor who received a COVID-19 vaccine. The chain's CDR3 is CASRLDRQTDTQYF. CDR3 bases: TGTGCCAGCAGACTGGACAGGCAAACAGATACGCAGTATTTT.